This T cell receptor (beta chain) derives from a study of cytomegalovirus exposure and HLA in healthy donors. The CDR3 consists of 15 residues. CDR1 SEHNR and CDR2 FQNEAQ come from the germline V gene (reference sequence). The germline V and J ends were trimmed by 6 bases and 2 bases, with 11 bases remaining between them. Concerning this clone itself: The antigen remains unidentified.

Vbeta (60) and Jbeta (13) primers were used in the PCR. Measured with immunoSEQ multiplex PCR; TCRdb has only the in-frame clones, and not every one. The table includes about 200,000 clones, approximately 80% detected once. Findings and limits, study-wide: CMV antigen specificity was confirmed in vitro for a few CMV-associated chains.

The TCR was taken from a man in his fifties or sixties in good health and CMV-seronegative. The sample was PBMCs. This sequence joins TRBV7-9 and TRBJ2-6, with a possible D match to TRBD1 (6 bases). CDR3 nucleotides: TGTGCCAGCAGACTACAGGGAACTGGGGCCAACGTCCTGACTTTC. It encodes CASRLQGTGANVLTF.